The 23 T cell receptor beta chains below all came from one sample that was sequenced in a study of glioma-infiltrating T cells after dendritic cell vaccination. Indicated time point: after dendritic cell vaccination, including at tumor progression/relapse. Only in-frame clones appear in the TCRdb table, and some are missing; sequencing was by immunoSEQ multiplex PCR. Counted here are 9,500 to 12,000 clones, more than 75% occurring once; the ten biggest clones make up approximately 39%. Specimen: blood, collected after dendritic cell vaccination. The source is a human donor with glioblastoma.

CDR3: CASSLRASGSSYNEQFF. CDR3 in DNA: TGTGCCAGCAGCTTACGGGCTAGCGGGAGCTCCTACAATGAGCAGTTCTTC. The gene calls are TRBV7-9 and TRBJ2-1; 10 bases align to TRBD2. V shed 2 bases, J shed 0 bases, and the junction held 4 bases outside the gene matches. CDR1 and CDR2 (germline): SEHNR, FQNEAQ (reference sequence). This CDR3 comprises 17 residues. Variable domain in full (rest from reference TRBV7-9 and TRBJ2-1): DTGVSQNPRHKITKRGQNVTFRCDPISEHNRLYWYRQTLGQGPEFLTYFQNEAQLEKSRLLSDRFSAERPKGSFSTLEIQRTEQGDSAMYLCASSLRASGSSYNEQFFGPGTRLTVL.

This chain links TRBV19 with TRBJ1-1; D gene unclear. Trimming removed 6 bases at V and 1 base at J, with 6 bases between. Germline CDR1 reads LNHDA; CDR2 reads SQIVND (reference sequence). The CDR3 runs 12 residues. CDR3 residues: CASRYPNTEAFF. The CDR3 nucleotides read TGTGCCAGTAGATATCCGAACACTGAAGCTTTCTTT.

This rearrangement joins TRBV28 to TRBJ2-3, with D unclear. The CDR3 consists of 14 residues. CDR1 is MDHEN and CDR2 is SYDVKM in the germline V gene. Deletions cut 4 bases from V and 1 base from J, with 9 bases between. The CDR3 sequence: CASSSRIRTDTQYF. The CDR3, as DNA: TGTGCCAGCAGTTCCCGTATCCGCACAGATACGCAGTATTTT.

In its sample, this clone was seen a few times. V usage is TRBV9 and J usage is TRBJ1-6; D gene ambiguous. Trimming took 0 bases from V and 8 from J, leaving 9 bases between them. Germline CDR1 and CDR2: SGDLS and YYNGEE. The CDR3 sequence is 14 residues long. The CDR3 sequence: CASSVVGRDSPLHF. CDR3 DNA: TGTGCCAGCAGCGTAGTGGGGAGAGATTCACCCCTCCACTTT. Full variable domain (rest looked up from reference TRBV9 and TRBJ1-6): DSGVTQTPKHLITATGQRVTLRCSPRSGDLSVYWYQQSLDQGLQFLIQYYNGEERAKGNILERFSAQQFPDLHSELNLSSLELGDSALYFCASSVVGRDSPLHFGNGTRLTVT.

This rearrangement joins TRBV6-6 to TRBJ2-7; TRBD1 matches 7 bases. CDR3 length equals 14 residues. Trimming at V came to 6 bases and at J to 3 bases, leaving 8 bases not matched to a gene. The V gene's germline CDR1 is MNHNY and CDR2 SVGAGI (reference sequence). The CDR3 protein is CASRRQGVDYEQYF. DNA for the CDR3: TGTGCCAGCAGACGACAGGGTGTCGACTACGAGCAGTACTTC.

CDR3 DNA sequence: TGTGCCAGCAGCTTAGGTGACAGACTCACAGATACGCAGTATTTT. This sequence encodes CASSLGDRLTDTQYF. This rearrangement joins TRBV5-8 to TRBJ2-3; tentative D call: TRBD1 (5 bases). The CDR3 is made up of 15 amino acids. The V and J ends lost 2 bases and 2 bases respectively, with 12 bases between them. Germline values: CDR1 SGHTS, CDR2 YDEGEE.

Worth noting for this clone: An end of the junction does not agree with germline; a read error may underlie this. The rearrangement joins TRBV6-5 to TRBJ2-1; 7 bases are a match to TRBD2. The CDR3 has 14 amino acids. CDR1 is MNHEY and CDR2 is SVGAGI in the germline V gene. Here the CDR3 reads CASSYAASGLPDVF. Written as DNA, the CDR3 is TGTGCCAGCAGTTACGCGGCTAGCGGCCTCCCAGACGTCTTC.

This chain connects TRBV11-1 to TRBJ2-7; 12 nucleotides match TRBD1. Per the germline V gene, CDR1 is SGHAT and CDR2 is FQDESV (reference sequence). This CDR3 is 15 amino acids long. The trim removed 3 bases at V and 8 bases at J, leaving 8 bases unmatched. This CDR3 is CASSFGTGGRTQQYF. The CDR3 DNA reads as TGTGCCAGCAGCTTCGGGACAGGGGGCCGTACGCAGCAGTACTTC.

The chain recombines TRBV7-2 with TRBJ1-5, with a possible D match to TRBD1 (5 bases). This CDR3 is built from 16 residues. The V gene's germline CDR1 is SGHTA and CDR2 FQGNSA. Between the trimmed V and J ends, which lost 2 bases and 7 bases, there was a span of 18 bases. In DNA form, the CDR3 reads TGTGCCAGCAGCTTATTGGGCAGGGAAGTAGGACAGCCCCAGCATTTT. Its protein product is CASSLLGREVGQPQHF.

Of note for this clone: The junction departs from the called germline gene at one end, perhaps through a read error. The genes are TRBV29-1 and TRBJ2-1; D is undetermined. This CDR3 is built from 11 residues. CDR1 SQVTM and CDR2 ANQGSEA come from the germline V gene. The CDR3 sequence: CSVQDGNEQFF. The CDR3 nucleotides are TGCAGCGTTCAAGACGGCAATGAGCAGTTCTTC.

The V gene is TRBV18, the J gene TRBJ1-5; 7 bases map to TRBD1. The V gene end was trimmed by 2 bases and the J gene end by 0 bases; junction bases not matched to a gene: 4. This CDR3 has 16 amino acids. CDR1 and CDR2 from the germline V gene are KGHSH and LQKENI. CDR3 coding DNA: TGTGCCAGCTCACCAGACAGGGCCGATAGCAATCAGCCCCAGCATTTT. Translating it yields CASSPDRADSNQPQHF.

This clone was recorded a few times. V and J are TRBV28 and TRBJ1-5; the D is unclear. The CDR3 sequence is 16 residues long. Looked up from germline, CDR1 is MDHEN and CDR2 is SYDVKM. The V gene lost 6 bases and the J gene lost 0 bases, with 15 bases spanning the gap. The CDR3 bases are TGTGCCAGCAGCCCAACCCCAGATTATAGCAATCAGCCCCAGCATTTT. Translated: CASSPTPDYSNQPQHF. The full variable domain, its missing parts supplied by reference TRBV28 and TRBJ1-5, is DVKVTQSSRYLVKRTGEKVFLECVQDMDHENMFWYRQDPGLGLRLIYFSYDVKMKEKGDIPEGYSVSREKKERFSLILESASTNQTSMYLCASSPTPDYSNQPQHFGDGTRLSIL.

The chain combines TRBV7-3 with TRBJ1-1; D possibly corresponds to TRBD1 (6 bases). Trimming pared 4 bases from V and 1 base from J, leaving 7 bases between. The CDR3 loop spans 13 amino acids. Germline loops: CDR1 SGHTA, CDR2 FQGTGA. The CDR3: CASSSQGNTEAFF. The DNA of the CDR3 is TGTGCCAGCAGCTCACAGGGGAACACTGAAGCTTTCTTT.

The chain joins TRBV11-2 to TRBJ2-3; 8 nucleotides agree with TRBD1. The CDR3 runs to 14 residues. Germline CDR1 is SGHAT and CDR2 is FQNNGV. With V trimmed by 6 bases and J by 0 bases, 2 bases remained unmatched. The CDR3 coding sequence is TGTGCCAGCAGGCGGACAGGGAGCACAGATACGCAGTATTTT. Amino acids: CASRRTGSTDTQYF.

The chain uses TRBV5-1 and TRBJ1-1; a possible D gene is TRBD1 (5 bases). This CDR3 contains 16 residues. V was pared by 4 bases and J by 5 bases, with 21 bases between. Germline CDR1 SGHRS, CDR2 YFSETQ. For the CDR3, the DNA is TGCGCCAGCAGCACTGGGGGGAACGAACGACGGACTGAAGCTTTCTTT. It codes for CASSTGGNERRTEAFF.

A few counts support this clone. At one end the junction does not follow the germline gene, possibly because of a read error. The same CDR3 can be traced to other DNA sequences in this sample. The chain employs TRBV5-4 and TRBJ2-7; 7 bases map to TRBD1. Germline values: CDR1 SGHNT, CDR2 YYREEE (reference sequence). The CDR3 has 16 residues. Here the CDR3 reads CASSQDWDSGSYEQYF. The CDR3 region has the DNA TGCGCCAGCAGCCAAGATTGGGACAGCGGCTCCTACGAGCAGTACTTC.

The chain has TRBV30 and TRBJ1-3; D perhaps matches TRBD1 (5 bases). CDR1 is GTSNPN and CDR2 is SVGIG in the germline V gene (reference sequence). Trimming took 7 bases from V and 1 from J, leaving 14 bases between them. The CDR3 has 14 residues. CDR3 loop: CASLRGGSGNTIYF. CDR3 nucleotide sequence: TGTGCCTCGCTCCGCGGGGGGTCTGGAAACACCATATATTTT.

CDR3 DNA sequence: TGTGCCAGCAGCTTCCCGACACTTAGCACAGATACGCAGTATTTT. This sequence encodes CASSFPTLSTDTQYF. The chain carries TRBV7-2 and TRBJ2-3, with D uncertain. In germline, CDR1 is SGHTA, CDR2 FQGNSA. The CDR3 sequence is 15 residues long. Between the trimmed V and J ends, which lost 3 bases and 0 bases, there was a span of 10 bases.

The V call is TRBV19, the J call TRBJ2-2; TRBD1 agrees at 7 bases. Germline trimming cut 7 bases from V and 4 bases from J; bases unmatched to any gene: 6. Germline loops: CDR1 LNHDA, CDR2 SQIVND (reference sequence). CDR3 size: 14 residues. CDR3 nucleotides: TGTGCCAGTACCCCGGGACAGACCACCGGGGAGCTGTTTTTT. Amino acids: CASTPGQTTGELFF.

The genes are TRBV6-1 and TRBJ1-5; unclear D gene. The CDR3 totals 15 residues. Germline assignment: CDR1 MNHNS and CDR2 SASEGT. The V end was cut by 6 bases, the J end by 0 bases, with 12 bases between. The DNA for the CDR3 is TGTGCCAGCAGCCCCGACGGGAATAGCAATCAGCCCCAGCATTTT. It translates to CASSPDGNSNQPQHF.

The V and J genes are TRBV6-5 and TRBJ2-7, with 9 bases matching TRBD2. The CDR3 runs 15 residues. J gave up 2 bases and V 11 bases, and 13 bases lay outside the gene matches. The V gene's germline CDR1 is MNHEY and CDR2 SVGAGI. The CDR3 spells CAVRQAGGETYEQYF. The CDR3 DNA sequence: TGTGCCGTGAGACAAGCGGGAGGCGAAACCTACGAGCAGTACTTC.

The V gene is TRBV9, the J gene TRBJ1-2; no firm D call. The germline V and J ends were trimmed by 0 bases and 5 bases, with 5 bases remaining between them. Germline V lookup: CDR1 SGDLS, CDR2 YYNGEE. CDR3 length equals 12 residues. In DNA, the CDR3 is TGTGCCAGCAGCGTAGACAGTTATGGCTACACCTTC. Its protein is CASSVDSYGYTF.

V and J are TRBV19 and TRBJ2-6; the D gene is possibly TRBD2 (5 bases). This CDR3 has 16 residues. V shed 5 bases and J shed 2 bases, with 13 bases lying between them. Germline-derived CDR1 and CDR2 are LNHDA and SQIVND (reference sequence). CDR3 sequence (DNA): TGTGCCAGTAGTCCCACCGACTATGCTGGGGCCAACGTCCTGACTTTC. It codes for CASSPTDYAGANVLTF.